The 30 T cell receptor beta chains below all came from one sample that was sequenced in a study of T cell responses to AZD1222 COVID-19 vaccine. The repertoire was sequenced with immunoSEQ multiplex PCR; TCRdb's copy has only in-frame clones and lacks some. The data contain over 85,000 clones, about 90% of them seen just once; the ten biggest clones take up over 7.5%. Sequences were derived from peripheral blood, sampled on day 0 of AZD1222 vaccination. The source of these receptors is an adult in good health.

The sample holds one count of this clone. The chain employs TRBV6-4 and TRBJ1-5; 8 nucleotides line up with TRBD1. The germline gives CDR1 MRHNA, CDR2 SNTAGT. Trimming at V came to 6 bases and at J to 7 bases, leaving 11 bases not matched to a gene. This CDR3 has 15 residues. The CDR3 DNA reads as TGTGCCAGCAGAGGGGACAGGCTTAAGGACCAGCCCCAGCATTTT. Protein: CASRGDRLKDQPQHF.

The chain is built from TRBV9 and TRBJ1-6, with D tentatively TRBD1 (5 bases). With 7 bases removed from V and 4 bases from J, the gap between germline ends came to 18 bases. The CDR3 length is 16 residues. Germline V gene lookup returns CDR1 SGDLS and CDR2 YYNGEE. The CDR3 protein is CASHRGSPGYNSPLHF. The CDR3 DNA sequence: TGTGCCAGCCACCGGGGGTCACCCGGATATAATTCACCCCTCCACTTT.

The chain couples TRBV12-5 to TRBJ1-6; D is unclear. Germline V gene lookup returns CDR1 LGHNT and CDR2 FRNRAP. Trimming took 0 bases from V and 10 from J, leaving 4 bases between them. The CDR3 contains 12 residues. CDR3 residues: CASGLVRSPLHF. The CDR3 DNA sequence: TGTGCTAGTGGTTTGGTACGATCACCCCTCCACTTT.

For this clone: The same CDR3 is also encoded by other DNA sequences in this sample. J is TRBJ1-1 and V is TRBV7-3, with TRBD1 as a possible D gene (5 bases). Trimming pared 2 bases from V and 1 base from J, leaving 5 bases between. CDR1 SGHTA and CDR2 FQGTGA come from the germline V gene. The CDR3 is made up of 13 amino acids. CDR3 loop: CASSLQGNTEAFF. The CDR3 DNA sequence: TGTGCCAGCAGCTTACAGGGGAACACTGAAGCTTTCTTT.

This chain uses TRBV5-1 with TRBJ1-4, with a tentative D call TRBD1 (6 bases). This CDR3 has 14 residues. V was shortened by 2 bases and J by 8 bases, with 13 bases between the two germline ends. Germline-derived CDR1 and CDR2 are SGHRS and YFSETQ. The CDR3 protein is CASSFSGVGEKLFF. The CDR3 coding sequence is TGCGCCAGCAGCTTTTCAGGGGTGGGCGAAAAACTGTTTTTT.

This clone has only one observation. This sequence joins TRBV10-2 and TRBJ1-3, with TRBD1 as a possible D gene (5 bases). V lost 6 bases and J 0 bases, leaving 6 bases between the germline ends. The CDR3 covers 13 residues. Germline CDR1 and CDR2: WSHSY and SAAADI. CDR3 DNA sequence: TGCGCCAGCAGACAGGCCTCTGGAAACACCATATATTTT. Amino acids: CASRQASGNTIYF.

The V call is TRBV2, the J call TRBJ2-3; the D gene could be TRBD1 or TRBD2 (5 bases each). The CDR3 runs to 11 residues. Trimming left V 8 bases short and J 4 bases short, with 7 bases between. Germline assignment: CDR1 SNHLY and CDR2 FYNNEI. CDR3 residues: CASGGADTQYF. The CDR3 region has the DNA TGTGCCAGCGGGGGTGCAGATACGCAGTATTTT.

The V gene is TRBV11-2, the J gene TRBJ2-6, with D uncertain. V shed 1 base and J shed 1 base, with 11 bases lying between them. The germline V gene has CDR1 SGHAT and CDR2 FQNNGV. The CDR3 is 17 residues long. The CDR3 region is CASSLVVAISGANVLTF. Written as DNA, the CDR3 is TGTGCCAGCAGCTTAGTGGTTGCTATTTCTGGGGCCAACGTCCTGACTTTC.

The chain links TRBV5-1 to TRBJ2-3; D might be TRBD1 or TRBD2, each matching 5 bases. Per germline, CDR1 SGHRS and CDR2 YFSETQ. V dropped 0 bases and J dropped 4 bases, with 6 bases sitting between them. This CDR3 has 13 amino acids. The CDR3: CASSLGGPDTQYF. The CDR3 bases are TGCGCCAGCAGCTTGGGGGGACCAGATACGCAGTATTTT. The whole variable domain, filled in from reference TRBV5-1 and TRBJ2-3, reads KAGVTQTPRYLIKTRGQQVTLSCSPISGHRSVSWYQQTPGQGLQFLFEYFSETQRNKGNFPGRFSGRQFSNSRSEMNVSTLELGDSALYLCASSLGGPDTQYFGPGTRLTVL.

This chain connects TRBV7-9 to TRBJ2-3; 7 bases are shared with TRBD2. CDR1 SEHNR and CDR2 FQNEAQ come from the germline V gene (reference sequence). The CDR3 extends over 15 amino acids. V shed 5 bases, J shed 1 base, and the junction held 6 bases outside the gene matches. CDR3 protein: CASSPRGTGTDTQYF. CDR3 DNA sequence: TGTGCCAGCAGCCCGCGGGGGACTGGCACAGATACGCAGTATTTT.

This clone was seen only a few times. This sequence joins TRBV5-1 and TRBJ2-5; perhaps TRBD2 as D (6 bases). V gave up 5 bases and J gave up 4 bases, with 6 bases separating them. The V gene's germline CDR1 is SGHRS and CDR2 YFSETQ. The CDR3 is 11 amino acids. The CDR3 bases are TGCGCCAGCAGGGAGGGAGAGACCCAGTACTTC. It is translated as CASREGETQYF.

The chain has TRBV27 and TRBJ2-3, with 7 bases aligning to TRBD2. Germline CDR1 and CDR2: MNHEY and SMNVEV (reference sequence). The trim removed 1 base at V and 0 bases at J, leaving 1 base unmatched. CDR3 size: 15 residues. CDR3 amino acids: CASSLWRGSTDTQYF. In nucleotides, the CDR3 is TGTGCCAGCAGTTTATGGCGGGGGAGCACAGATACGCAGTATTTT.

This CDR3 is CASSQFKSGYSPLHF. DNA of the CDR3: TGTGCCAGCAGCCAGTTTAAGTCAGGGTATTCACCCCTCCACTTT. The chain combines TRBV7-9 with TRBJ1-6; a possible D gene is TRBD1 (5 bases). Germline V CDR1 and CDR2: SEHNR, FQNEAQ (reference sequence). Trimming shortened V by 5 bases and J by 8 bases, and 16 bases separated the two germline ends. The CDR3 totals 15 residues. Drawing the rest from reference TRBV7-9 and TRBJ1-6, the complete variable domain is DTGVSQNPRHKITKRGQNVTFRCDPISEHNRLYWYRQTLGQGPEFLTYFQNEAQLEKSRLLSDRFSAERPKGSFSTLEIQRTEQGDSAMYLCASSQFKSGYSPLHFGNGTRLTVT.

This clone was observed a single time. CDR3: CASSYGTRVNSPLHF. The CDR3, as DNA: TGTGCCAGCAGTTACGGGACCAGGGTCAATTCACCCCTCCACTTT. The chain joins TRBV6-5 to TRBJ1-6; D is perhaps TRBD1 (5 bases). The CDR3 is made up of 15 amino acids. Germline values: CDR1 MNHEY, CDR2 SVGAGI. Trimming stripped 2 bases from V and 7 bases from J, with 12 bases between.

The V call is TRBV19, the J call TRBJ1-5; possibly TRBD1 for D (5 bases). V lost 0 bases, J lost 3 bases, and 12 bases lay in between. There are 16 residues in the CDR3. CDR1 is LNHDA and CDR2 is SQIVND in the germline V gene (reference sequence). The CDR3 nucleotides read TGTGCCAGTAGTATAGAGGGGCAAAGGCACAATCAGCCCCAGCATTTT. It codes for CASSIEGQRHNQPQHF.

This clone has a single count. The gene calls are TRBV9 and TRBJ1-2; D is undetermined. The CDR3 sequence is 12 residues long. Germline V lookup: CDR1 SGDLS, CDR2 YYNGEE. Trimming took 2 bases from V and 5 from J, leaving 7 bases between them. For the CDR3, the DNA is TGTGCCAGCAGCGTCGGTCCATATGGCTACACCTTC. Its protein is CASSVGPYGYTF.

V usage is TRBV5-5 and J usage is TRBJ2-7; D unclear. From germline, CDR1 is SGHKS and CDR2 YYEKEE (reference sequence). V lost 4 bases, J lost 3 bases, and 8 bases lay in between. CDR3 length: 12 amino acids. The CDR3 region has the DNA TGTGCCAGCAGCCTCACGGACTACGAGCAGTACTTC. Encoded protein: CASSLTDYEQYF.

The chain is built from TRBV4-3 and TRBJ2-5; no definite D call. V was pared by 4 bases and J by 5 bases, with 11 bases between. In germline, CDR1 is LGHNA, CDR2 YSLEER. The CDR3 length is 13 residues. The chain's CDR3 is CASSPSVGETQYF. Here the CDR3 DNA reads TGCGCCAGCAGCCCCTCAGTAGGTGAGACCCAGTACTTC.

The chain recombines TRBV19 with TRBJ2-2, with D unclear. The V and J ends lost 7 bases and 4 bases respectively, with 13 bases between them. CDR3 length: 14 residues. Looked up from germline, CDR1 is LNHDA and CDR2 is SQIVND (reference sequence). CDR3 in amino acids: CASNLVPFTGELFF. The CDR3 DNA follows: TGTGCCAGTAACCTGGTACCCTTCACCGGGGAGCTGTTTTTT.

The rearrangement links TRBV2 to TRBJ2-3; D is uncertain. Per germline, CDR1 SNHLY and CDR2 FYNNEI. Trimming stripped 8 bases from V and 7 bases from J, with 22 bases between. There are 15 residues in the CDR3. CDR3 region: CASSIEAPHQHTQYF. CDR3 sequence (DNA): TGTGCCAGCTCGATAGAGGCCCCACACCAACATACGCAGTATTTT.

The CDR3 region has the DNA TGTGCCAGCTCACCCCTTAATACAGGGGTGAATGAGCAGTTCTTC. This encodes CASSPLNTGVNEQFF. The V call is TRBV18, the J call TRBJ2-1; 7 bases line up with TRBD1. The CDR3 loop spans 15 amino acids. Germline-derived CDR1 and CDR2 are KGHSH and LQKENI. V shed 3 bases and J 7 bases; nucleotides not matched to a gene: 9.

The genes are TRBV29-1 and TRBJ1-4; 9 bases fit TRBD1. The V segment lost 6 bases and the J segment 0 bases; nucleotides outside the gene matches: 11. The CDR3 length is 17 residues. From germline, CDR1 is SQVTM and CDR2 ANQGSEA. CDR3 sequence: CSVANTTGGTTNEKLFF. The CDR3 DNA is TGCAGCGTCGCGAACACGACAGGGGGAACAACTAATGAAAAACTGTTTTTT.

The CDR3 DNA follows: TGCAGTGCTAGTTTTGTTGGGTTTCAGGGCAATCAGCCCCAGCATTTT. Its protein is CSASFVGFQGNQPQHF. This sequence joins TRBV20-1 and TRBJ1-5, with D unclear. CDR1 and CDR2 (germline): DFQATT, SNEGSKA (reference sequence). The length of the CDR3 is 16 residues. Trimming left V 3 bases short and J 2 bases short, with 17 bases between.

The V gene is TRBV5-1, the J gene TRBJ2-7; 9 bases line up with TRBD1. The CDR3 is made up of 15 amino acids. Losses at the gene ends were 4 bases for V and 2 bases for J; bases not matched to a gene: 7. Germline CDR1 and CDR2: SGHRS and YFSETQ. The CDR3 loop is CASSPPGQGTYEQYF. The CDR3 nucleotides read TGCGCCAGCAGCCCGCCGGGACAGGGAACCTACGAGCAGTACTTC.

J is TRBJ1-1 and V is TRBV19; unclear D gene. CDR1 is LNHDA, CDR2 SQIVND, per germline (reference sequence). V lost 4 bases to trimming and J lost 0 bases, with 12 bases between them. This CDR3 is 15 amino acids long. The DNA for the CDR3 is TGTGCCAGTAGTAAGGTCTGGACGATGAACACTGAAGCTTTCTTT. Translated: CASSKVWTMNTEAFF.

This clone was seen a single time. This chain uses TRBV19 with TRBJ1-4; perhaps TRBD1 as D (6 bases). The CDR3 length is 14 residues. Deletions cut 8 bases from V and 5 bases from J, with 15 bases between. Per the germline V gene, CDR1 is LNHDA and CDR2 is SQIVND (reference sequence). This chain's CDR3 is CASQRTAENEKLFF. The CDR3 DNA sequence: TGTGCCAGTCAAAGGACAGCCGAAAATGAAAAACTGTTTTTT.

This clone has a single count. CDR3 nucleotides: TGTGCCAGCAGAGATGGGGGGCCGAACACCGGGGAGCTGTTTTTT. This translates into CASRDGGPNTGELFF. V gene TRBV7-3 combines with J gene TRBJ2-2; D assignment may be TRBD1 or TRBD2 (6 bases each). V shed 6 bases and J shed 0 bases, with 11 bases lying between them. There are 15 residues in the CDR3. Germline CDR1 reads SGHTA; CDR2 reads FQGTGA.

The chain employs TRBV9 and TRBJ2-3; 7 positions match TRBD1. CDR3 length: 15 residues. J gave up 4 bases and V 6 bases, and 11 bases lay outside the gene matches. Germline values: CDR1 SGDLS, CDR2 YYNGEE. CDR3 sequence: CASTPRAQGADTQYF. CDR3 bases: TGTGCCAGCACCCCCCGGGCCCAGGGGGCAGATACGCAGTATTTT.

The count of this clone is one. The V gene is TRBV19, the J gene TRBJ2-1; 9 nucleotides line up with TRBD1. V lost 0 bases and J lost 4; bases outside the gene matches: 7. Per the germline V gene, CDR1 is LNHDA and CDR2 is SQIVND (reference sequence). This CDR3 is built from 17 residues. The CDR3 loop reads CASSIDTFGQGYNEQFF. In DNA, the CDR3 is TGTGCCAGTAGTATAGATACGTTCGGACAGGGGTACAATGAGCAGTTCTTC. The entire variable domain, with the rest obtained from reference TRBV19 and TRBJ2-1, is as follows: DGGITQSPKYLFRKEGQNVTLSCEQNLNHDAMYWYRQDPGQGLRLIYYSQIVNDFQKGDIAEGYSVSREKKESFPLTVTSAQKNPTAFYLCASSIDTFGQGYNEQFFGPGTRLTVL.

In DNA, the CDR3 is TGTGCCAGTTCCTCCACCGGGACACCGAGCACAGATACGCAGTATTTT. It is translated as CASSSTGTPSTDTQYF. The rearrangement joins TRBV19 to TRBJ2-3; D is possibly TRBD1 (6 bases). The germline CDR1 and CDR2 sequences are LNHDA and SQIVND (reference sequence). V was pared by 8 bases and J by 0 bases, with 18 bases between. This CDR3 has 16 residues. Looking up the rest from reference TRBV19 and TRBJ2-3 gives the full variable domain: DGGITQSPKYLFRKEGQNVTLSCEQNLNHDAMYWYRQDPGQGLRLIYYSQIVNDFQKGDIAEGYSVSREKKESFPLTVTSAQKNPTAFYLCASSSTGTPSTDTQYFGPGTRLTVL.